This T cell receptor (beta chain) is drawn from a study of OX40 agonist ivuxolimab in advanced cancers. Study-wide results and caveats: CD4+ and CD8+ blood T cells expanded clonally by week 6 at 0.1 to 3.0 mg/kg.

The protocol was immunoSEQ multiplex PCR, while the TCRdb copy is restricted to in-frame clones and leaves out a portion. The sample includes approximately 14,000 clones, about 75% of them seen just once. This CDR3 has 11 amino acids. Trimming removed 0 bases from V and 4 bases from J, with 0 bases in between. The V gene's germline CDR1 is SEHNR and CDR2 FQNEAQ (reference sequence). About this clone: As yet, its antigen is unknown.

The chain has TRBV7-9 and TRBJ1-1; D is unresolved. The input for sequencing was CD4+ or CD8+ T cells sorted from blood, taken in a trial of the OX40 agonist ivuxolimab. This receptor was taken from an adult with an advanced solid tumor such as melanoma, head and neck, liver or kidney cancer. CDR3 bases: TGTGCCAGCAGCTTAGCCACTGAAGCTTTCTTT. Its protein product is CASSLATEAFF.